The clone carrying this T cell receptor (beta chain) has only a few counts. This sample's TCRbeta library carried unique molecular identifier barcodes. Using its own MiXCR run on the PCR reads, TCRdb lists one record per CDR3 protein. This sample yields about 540,000 distinct CDR3 sequences, of which about 18% are seen a single time; 3% to 4% belongs to the top ten. V shed 2 bases and J shed 1 base, with 10 bases lying between them. CDR3 length: 15 amino acids. This entry comes from a study of T-cell reconstitution after alpha-beta-depleted transplantation in children. The origin of this receptor is a human donor who donated a stem cell graft to a child with acute lymphoblastic leukemia. The specimen comprised PBMCs from the stem cell graft donor, sampled from the stem cell graft. V usage is TRBV12-3 or TRBV12-4 and J usage is TRBJ2-3; D is unresolved. The DNA of the CDR3 is TGTGCCAGCAGTTTAACTTCCAGCGGCACAGATACGCAGTATTTT. Translated, it gives CASSLTSSGTDTQYF.